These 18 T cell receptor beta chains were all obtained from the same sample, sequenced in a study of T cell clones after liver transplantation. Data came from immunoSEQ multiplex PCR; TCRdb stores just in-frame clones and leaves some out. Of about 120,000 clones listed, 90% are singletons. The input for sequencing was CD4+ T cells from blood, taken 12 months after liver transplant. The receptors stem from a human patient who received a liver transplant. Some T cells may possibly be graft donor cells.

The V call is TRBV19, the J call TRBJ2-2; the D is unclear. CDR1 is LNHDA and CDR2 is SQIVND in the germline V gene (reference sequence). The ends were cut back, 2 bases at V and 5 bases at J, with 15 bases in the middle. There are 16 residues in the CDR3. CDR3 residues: CASSIWVLTLTGELFF. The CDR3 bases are TGTGCCAGTAGTATATGGGTCCTCACCCTTACCGGGGAGCTGTTTTTT.

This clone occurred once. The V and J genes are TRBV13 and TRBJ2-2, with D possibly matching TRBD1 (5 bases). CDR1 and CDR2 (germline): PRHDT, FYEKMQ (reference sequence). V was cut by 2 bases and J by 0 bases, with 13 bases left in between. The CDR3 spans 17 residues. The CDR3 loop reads CASSLTWGRANTGELFF. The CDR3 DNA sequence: TGTGCCAGCAGCTTAACGTGGGGCAGGGCGAACACCGGGGAGCTGTTTTTT.

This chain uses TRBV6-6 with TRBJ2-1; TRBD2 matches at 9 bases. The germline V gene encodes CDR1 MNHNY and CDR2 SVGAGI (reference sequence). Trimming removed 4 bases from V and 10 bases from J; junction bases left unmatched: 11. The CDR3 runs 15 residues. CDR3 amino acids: CASSSLAGGPWEQFF. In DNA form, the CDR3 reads TGTGCCAGCAGTTCATTGGCGGGAGGGCCGTGGGAGCAGTTCTTC.

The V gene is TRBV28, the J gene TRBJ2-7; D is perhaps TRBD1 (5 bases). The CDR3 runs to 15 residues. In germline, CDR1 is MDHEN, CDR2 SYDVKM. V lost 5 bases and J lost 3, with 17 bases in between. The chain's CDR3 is CASSKKSLDSYEQYF. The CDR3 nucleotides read TGTGCCAGCAGTAAAAAATCCCTCGACAGCTACGAGCAGTACTTC.

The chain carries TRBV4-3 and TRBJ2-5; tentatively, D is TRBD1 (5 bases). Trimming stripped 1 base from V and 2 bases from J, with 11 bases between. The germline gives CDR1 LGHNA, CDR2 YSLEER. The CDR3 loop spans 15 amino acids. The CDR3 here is CASSQAGYRQETQYF. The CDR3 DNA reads TGCGCCAGCAGCCAAGCAGGTTACAGGCAAGAGACCCAGTACTTC.

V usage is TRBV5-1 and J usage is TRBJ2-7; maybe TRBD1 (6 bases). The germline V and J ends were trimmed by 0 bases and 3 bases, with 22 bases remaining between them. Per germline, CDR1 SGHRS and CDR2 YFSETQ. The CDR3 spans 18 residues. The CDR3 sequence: CASSLADYPGQPIYEQYF. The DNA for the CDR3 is TGCGCCAGCAGCTTGGCCGACTATCCGGGACAACCCATCTACGAGCAGTACTTC. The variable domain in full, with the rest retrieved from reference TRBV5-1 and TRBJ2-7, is KAGVTQTPRYLIKTRGQQVTLSCSPISGHRSVSWYQQTPGQGLQFLFEYFSETQRNKGNFPGRFSGRQFSNSRSEMNVSTLELGDSALYLCASSLADYPGQPIYEQYFGPGTRLTVT.

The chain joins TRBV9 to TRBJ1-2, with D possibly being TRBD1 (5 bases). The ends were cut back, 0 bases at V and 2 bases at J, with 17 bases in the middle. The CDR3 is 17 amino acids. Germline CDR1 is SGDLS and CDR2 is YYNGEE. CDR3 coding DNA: TGTGCCAGCAGCGTAGAAGGGCGAGGGGTTGGCAACTATGGCTACACCTTC. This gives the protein CASSVEGRGVGNYGYTF. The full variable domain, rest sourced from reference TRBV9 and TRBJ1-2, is DSGVTQTPKHLITATGQRVTLRCSPRSGDLSVYWYQQSLDQGLQFLIQYYNGEERAKGNILERFSAQQFPDLHSELNLSSLELGDSALYFCASSVEGRGVGNYGYTFGSGTRLTVV.

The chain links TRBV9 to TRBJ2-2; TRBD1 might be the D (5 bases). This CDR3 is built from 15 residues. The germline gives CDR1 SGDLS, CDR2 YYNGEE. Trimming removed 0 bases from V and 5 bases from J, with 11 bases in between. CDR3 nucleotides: TGTGCCAGCAGCGTAGGGGCAGGGCAAACCGGGGAGCTGTTTTTT. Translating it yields CASSVGAGQTGELFF.

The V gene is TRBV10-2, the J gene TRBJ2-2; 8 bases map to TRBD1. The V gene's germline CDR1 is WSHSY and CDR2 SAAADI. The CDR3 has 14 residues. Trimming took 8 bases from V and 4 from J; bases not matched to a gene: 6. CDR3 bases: TGCGCCAGCCGGGACAGGAGCCTCACCGGGGAGCTGTTTTTT. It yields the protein CASRDRSLTGELFF.

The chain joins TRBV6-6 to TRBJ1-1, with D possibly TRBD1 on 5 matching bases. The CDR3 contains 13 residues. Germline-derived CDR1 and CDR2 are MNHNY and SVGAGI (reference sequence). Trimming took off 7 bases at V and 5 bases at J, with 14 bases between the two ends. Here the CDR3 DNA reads TGTGCCAGCATGGGGGGGGGTATTACTGAAGCTTTCTTT. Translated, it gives CASMGGGITEAFF.

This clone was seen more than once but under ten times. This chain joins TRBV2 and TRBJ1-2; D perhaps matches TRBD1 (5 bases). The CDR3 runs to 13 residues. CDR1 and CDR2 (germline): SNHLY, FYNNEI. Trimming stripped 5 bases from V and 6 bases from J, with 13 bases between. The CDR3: CASSISRENGYTF. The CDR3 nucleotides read TGTGCCAGCAGTATTTCCAGGGAAAATGGCTACACCTTC.

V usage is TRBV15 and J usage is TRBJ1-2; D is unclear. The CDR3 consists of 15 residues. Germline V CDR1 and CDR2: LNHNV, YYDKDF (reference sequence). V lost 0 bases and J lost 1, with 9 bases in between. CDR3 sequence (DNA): TGTGCCACCAGCAGAGATCGCGAAGTTAACTATGGCTACACCTTC. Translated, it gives CATSRDREVNYGYTF. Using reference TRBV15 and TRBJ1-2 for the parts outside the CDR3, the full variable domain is DAMVIQNPRYQVTQFGKPVTLSCSQTLNHNVMYWYQQKSSQAPKLLFHYYDKDFNNEADTPDNFQSRRPNTSFCFLDIRSPGLGDTAMYLCATSRDREVNYGYTFGSGTRLTVV.

The CDR3, as DNA: TGTGCCAGCAGTTGGGGAGGGCCTGAGACCCAGTACTTC. It is translated as CASSWGGPETQYF. The chain carries TRBV6-5 and TRBJ2-5; 7 bases line up with TRBD2. This CDR3 has 13 residues. Germline CDR1 is MNHEY and CDR2 is SVGAGI. V was clipped by 4 bases and J by 5 bases; unmatched bases: 4.

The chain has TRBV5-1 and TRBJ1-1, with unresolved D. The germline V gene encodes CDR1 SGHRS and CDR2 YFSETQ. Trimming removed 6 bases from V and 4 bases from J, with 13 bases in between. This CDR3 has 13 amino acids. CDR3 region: CASTEEVGTEAFF. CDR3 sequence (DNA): TGCGCCAGCACCGAGGAGGTTGGCACTGAAGCTTTCTTT.

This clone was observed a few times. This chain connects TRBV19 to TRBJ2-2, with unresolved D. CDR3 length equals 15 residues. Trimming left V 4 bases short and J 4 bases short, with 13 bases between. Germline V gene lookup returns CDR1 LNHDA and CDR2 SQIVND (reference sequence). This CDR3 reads CASSKTTSLTGELFF. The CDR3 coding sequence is TGTGCCAGTAGTAAGACGACCTCACTCACCGGGGAGCTGTTTTTT.

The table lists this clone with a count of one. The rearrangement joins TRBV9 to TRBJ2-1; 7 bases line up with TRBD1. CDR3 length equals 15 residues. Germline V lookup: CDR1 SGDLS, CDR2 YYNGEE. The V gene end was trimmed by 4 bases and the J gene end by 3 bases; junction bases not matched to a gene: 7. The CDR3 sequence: CASSFGQVNYNEQFF. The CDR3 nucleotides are TGTGCCAGCAGCTTCGGACAGGTGAACTACAATGAGCAGTTCTTC.

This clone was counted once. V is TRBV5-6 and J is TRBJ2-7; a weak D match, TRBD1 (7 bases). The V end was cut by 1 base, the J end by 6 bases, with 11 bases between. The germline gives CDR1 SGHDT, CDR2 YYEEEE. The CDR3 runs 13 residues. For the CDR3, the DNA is TGTGCCAGCAGCTTGAACAGGGGAGGCGAGCAGTACTTC. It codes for CASSLNRGGEQYF.

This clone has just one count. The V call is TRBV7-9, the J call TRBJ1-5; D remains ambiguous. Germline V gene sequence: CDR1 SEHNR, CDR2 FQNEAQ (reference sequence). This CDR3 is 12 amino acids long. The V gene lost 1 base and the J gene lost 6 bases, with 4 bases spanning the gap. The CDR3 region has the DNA TGTGCCAGCAGCTTAGAGAGTCAGCCCCAGCATTTT. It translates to CASSLESQPQHF.